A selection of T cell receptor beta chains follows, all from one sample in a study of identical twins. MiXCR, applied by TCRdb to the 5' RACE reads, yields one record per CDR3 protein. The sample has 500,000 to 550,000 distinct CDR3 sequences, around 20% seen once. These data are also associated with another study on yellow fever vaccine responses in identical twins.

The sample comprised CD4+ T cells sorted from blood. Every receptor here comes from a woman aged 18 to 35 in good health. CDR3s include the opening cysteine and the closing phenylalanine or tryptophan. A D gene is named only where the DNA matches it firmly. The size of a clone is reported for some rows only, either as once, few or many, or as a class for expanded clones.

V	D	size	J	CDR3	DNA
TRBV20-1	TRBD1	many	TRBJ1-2	CSARDGTGGRYGYTF	TGCAGTGCTAGAGATGGGACAGGGGGTAGATATGGCTACACCTTC
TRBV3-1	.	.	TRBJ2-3	CASSQSSWAETDTQYF	TGTGCCAGCAGCCAAAGTTCGTGGGCGGAGACAGATACGCAGTATTTT
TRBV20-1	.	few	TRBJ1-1	CSAHEAFF	TGCAGTGCTCATGAAGCTTTCTTT
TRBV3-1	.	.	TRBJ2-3	CASKDSTDTQYF	TGTGCCAGCAAGGACTCCACAGATACGCAGTATTTT
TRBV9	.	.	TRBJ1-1	CASSVFPGSKNTEAFF	TGTGCCAGCAGCGTATTCCCGGGGTCCAAGAACACTGAAGCTTTCTTT
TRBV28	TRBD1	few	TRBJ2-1	CASSPGGPLEEFF	TGTGCCAGCAGTCCAGGGGGCCCTCTGGAGGAGTTCTTC
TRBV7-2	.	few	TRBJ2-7	CASSLDWTTGYEQYF	TGTGCCAGCAGCTTAGACTGGACAACCGGCTACGAGCAGTACTTC
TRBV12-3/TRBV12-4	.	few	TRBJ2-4	CASSLDGPNIQYF	TGTGCCAGCAGTTTAGATGGACCCAACATTCAGTACTTC
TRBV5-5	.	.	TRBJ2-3	CASSLAAADQQGTQYF	TGTGCCAGCAGCTTGGCGGCGGCGGACCAGCAAGGTACGCAGTATTTT
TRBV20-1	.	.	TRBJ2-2	CSARDLKRSGYTGELFF	TGCAGTGCTAGAGATCTCAAGAGGTCGGGGTACACCGGGGAGCTGTTTTTT
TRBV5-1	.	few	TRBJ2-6	CASSFASTDSGANVLTF	TGCGCCAGCAGCTTTGCTTCGACAGACTCTGGGGCCAACGTCCTGACTTTC
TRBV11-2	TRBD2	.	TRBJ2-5	CASSSQPTGTSGAGTQYF	TGTGCCAGCAGCTCACAACCGACCGGGACTAGCGGGGCGGGGACCCAGTACTTC
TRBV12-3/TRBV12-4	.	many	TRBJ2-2	CASSLQLRTGELFF	TGTGCCAGCAGTCTCCAGCTAAGAACCGGGGAGCTGTTTTTT
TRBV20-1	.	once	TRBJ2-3	CSAAWGATDTQYF	TGCAGTGCTGCATGGGGTGCCACAGATACGCAGTATTTT
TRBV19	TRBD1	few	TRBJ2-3	CATSRQGLSDTQYF	TGTGCCACCTCACGACAGGGGTTATCAGATACGCAGTATTTT
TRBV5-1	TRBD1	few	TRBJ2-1	CASSLMTGRNEQFF	TGCGCCAGCAGCTTGATGACAGGGCGGAATGAGCAGTTCTTC
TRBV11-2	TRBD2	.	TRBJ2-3	CASSLGLAGGPLSTDTQYF	TGTGCCAGCAGCTTAGGACTAGCGGGAGGCCCACTTAGCACAGATACGCAGTATTTT
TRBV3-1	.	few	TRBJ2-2	CASSQVEGGELFF	TGTGCCAGCAGCCAAGTAGAGGGCGGGGAGCTGTTTTTT
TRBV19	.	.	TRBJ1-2	CASRNRAYGYTF	TGTGCCAGTAGAAATCGGGCCTATGGCTACACCTTC
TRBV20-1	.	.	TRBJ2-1	CSASLWSYNEQFF	TGCAGTGCTAGCCTTTGGTCCTACAATGAGCAGTTCTTC
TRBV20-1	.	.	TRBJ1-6	CSAYLDRLNSPLHF	TGCAGTGCTTATCTCGACAGGCTTAATTCACCCCTCCACTTT
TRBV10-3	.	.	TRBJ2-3	CAISEYSSGTDTQYF	TGTGCCATCAGTGAGTATAGTTCAGGCACAGATACGCAGTATTTT
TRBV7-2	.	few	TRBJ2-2	CASTPLRAGGELFF	TGTGCCAGCACCCCACTACGGGCGGGCGGGGAGCTGTTTTTT
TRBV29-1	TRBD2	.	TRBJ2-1	CSVHRDSSRGEQFF	TGCAGCGTACACCGGGACTCCTCGCGGGGGGAGCAGTTCTTC
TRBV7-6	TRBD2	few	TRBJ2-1	CASSLAISGGSGNEQFF	TGTGCCAGCAGCTTAGCCATTAGCGGGGGCTCTGGGAATGAGCAGTTCTTC
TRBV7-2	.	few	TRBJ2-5	CASRKDPAVETQYF	TGTGCCAGCAGGAAGGACCCAGCGGTGGAGACCCAGTACTTC
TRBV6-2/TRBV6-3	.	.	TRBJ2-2	CASNPQGSTGELFF	TGTGCCAGCAACCCTCAGGGGTCCACCGGGGAGCTGTTTTTT
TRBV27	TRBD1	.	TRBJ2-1	CASSLSGFWGQGFNEQFF	TGTGCCAGCAGTTTATCGGGGTTTTGGGGACAGGGTTTTAATGAGCAGTTCTTC
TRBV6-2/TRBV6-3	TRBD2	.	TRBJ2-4	CASQRDLAKNIQYF	TGTGCCAGTCAGCGGGACCTAGCCAAAAACATTCAGTACTTC
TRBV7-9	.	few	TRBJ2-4	CASDQGDIQYF	TGTGCCAGCGATCAGGGCGACATTCAGTACTTC
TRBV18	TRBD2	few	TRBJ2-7	CASSLGLAGGPSYEQYF	TGTGCCAGCTCACTGGGACTAGCGGGAGGTCCCTCCTACGAGCAGTACTTC
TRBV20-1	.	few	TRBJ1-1	CSAPRGRAAFF	TGCAGTGCTCCCCGCGGTCGTGCGGCTTTCTTT
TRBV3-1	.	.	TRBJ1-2	CASSQAQGFGYTF	TGTGCCAGCAGCCAAGCCCAGGGGTTCGGCTACACCTTC
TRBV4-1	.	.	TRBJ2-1	CASSPRAANYNEQFF	TGCGCCAGCAGCCCCAGGGCGGCCAACTACAATGAGCAGTTCTTC
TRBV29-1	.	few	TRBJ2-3	CSVPRGTSTDTQYF	TGCAGCGTTCCCCGTGGAACTAGCACAGATACGCAGTATTTT
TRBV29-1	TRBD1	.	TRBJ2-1	CSVGRDSSYNEQFF	TGCAGCGTTGGTCGGGACAGCTCCTACAATGAGCAGTTCTTC
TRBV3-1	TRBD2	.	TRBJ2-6	CASSPRASGSVSGANVLTF	TGTGCCAGCAGCCCAAGGGCTAGCGGGTCCGTCTCTGGGGCCAACGTCCTGACTTTC
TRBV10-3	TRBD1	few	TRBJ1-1	CAIRGTGTLDTEAFF	TGTGCCATCAGAGGGACAGGGACTCTGGACACTGAAGCTTTCTTT
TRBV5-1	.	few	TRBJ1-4	CASSSGQATNEKLFF	TGCGCCAGCAGCTCAGGACAAGCAACTAATGAAAAACTGTTTTTT
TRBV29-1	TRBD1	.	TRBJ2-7	CSVEPGQGAGEQYF	TGCAGCGTTGAACCGGGACAGGGGGCGGGGGAGCAGTACTTC
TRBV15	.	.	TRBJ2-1	CATTKGTPENEQFF	TGTGCCACCACCAAGGGGACCCCCGAGAATGAGCAGTTCTTC
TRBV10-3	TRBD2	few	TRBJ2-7	CAISGGRGGFLEQYF	TGTGCCATCAGTGGAGGACGGGGAGGGTTTCTCGAGCAGTACTTC
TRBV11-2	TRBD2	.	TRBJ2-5	CASSRGGVRQETQYF	TGTGCCAGCAGCCGGGGAGGGGTGAGACAAGAGACCCAGTACTTC
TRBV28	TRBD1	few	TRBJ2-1	CASSLQGNNEQFF	TGTGCCAGCAGTCTACAGGGGAACAATGAGCAGTTCTTC
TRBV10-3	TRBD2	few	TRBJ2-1	CAISDTGTSGVRYEQFF	TGTGCCATCAGTGATACCGGGACTAGCGGGGTCAGGTATGAGCAGTTCTTC
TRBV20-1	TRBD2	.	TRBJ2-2	CSARDGAGRVTGELFF	TGCAGTGCTAGAGATGGCGCAGGGAGGGTCACCGGGGAGCTGTTTTTT
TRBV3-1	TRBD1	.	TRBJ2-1	CASSSRTGAPNEQFF	TGTGCCAGCAGCTCTAGGACAGGGGCCCCAAATGAGCAGTTCTTC
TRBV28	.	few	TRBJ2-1	CASKGYNEQFF	TGTGCCAGCAAAGGGTACAATGAGCAGTTCTTC
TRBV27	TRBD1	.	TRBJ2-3	CASSLDRLLTDTQYF	TGTGCCAGCAGTTTGGACAGGCTCCTCACAGATACGCAGTATTTT
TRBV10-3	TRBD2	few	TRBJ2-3	CAISGPGLAGVDTQYF	TGTGCCATCAGTGGTCCGGGACTAGCGGGAGTTGATACGCAGTATTTT
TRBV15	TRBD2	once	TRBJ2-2	CATSRGLANSPGTGELFF	TGTGCCACCAGCAGGGGACTAGCTAACTCCCCGGGGACCGGGGAGCTGTTTTTT
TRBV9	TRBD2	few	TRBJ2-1	CASSAGSGLAGYYEQFF	TGTGCCAGCAGCGCCGGATCGGGACTAGCGGGATACTATGAGCAGTTCTTC
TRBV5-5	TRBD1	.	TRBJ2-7	CASRRGTGVAYEQYF	TGTGCCAGCAGGAGAGGGACAGGGGTTGCCTACGAGCAGTACTTC
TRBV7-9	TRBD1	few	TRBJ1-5	CASSTGAQPQHF	TGTGCCAGCAGCACAGGGGCTCAGCCCCAGCATTTT
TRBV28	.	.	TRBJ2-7	CASRPPFWGEQYF	TGTGCCAGCAGGCCCCCGTTCTGGGGCGAGCAGTACTTC